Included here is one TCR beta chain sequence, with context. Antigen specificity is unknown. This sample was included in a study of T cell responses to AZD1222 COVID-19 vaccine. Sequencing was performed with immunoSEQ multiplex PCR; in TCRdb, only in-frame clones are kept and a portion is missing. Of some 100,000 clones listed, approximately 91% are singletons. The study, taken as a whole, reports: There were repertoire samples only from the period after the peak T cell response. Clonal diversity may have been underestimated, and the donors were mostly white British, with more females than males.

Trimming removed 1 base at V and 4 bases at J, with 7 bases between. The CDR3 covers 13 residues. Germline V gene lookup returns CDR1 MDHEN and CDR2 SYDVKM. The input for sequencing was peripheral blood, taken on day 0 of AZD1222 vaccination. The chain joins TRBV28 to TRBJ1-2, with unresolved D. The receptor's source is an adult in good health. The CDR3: CASSLFSSYGYTF. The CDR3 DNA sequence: TGTGCCAGCAGTTTATTCTCTTCCTATGGCTACACCTTC.